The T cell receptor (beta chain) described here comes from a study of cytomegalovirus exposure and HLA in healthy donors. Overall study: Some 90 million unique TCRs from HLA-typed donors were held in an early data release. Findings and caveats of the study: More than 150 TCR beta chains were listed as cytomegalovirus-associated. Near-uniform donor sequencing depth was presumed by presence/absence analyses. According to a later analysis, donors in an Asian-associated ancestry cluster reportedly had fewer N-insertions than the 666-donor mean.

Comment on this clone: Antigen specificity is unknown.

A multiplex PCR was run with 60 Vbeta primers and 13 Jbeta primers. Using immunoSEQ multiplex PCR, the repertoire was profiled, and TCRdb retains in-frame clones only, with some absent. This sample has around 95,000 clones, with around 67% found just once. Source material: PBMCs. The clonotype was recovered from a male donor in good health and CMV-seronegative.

The DNA for the CDR3 is TGTGCCTGGAGTCCCACGGTAAATCTTGAGCAGTTCTTC. It codes for CAWSPTVNLEQFF. The chain couples TRBV30 to TRBJ2-1; D not resolved. Germline V gives CDR1 GTSNPN, CDR2 SVGIG (reference sequence). The CDR3 covers 13 residues. The ends were cut back, 2 bases at V and 9 bases at J, with 14 bases in the middle.